The next 16 T cell receptor beta chains were all read from a single sample in a study of shared clonotypes between healthy human individuals. Using immunoSEQ multiplex PCR, the repertoire was profiled, and TCRdb retains in-frame clones only, with some absent. The sample has millions of clones; roughly 95% are singletons. As defined, naive CD8 cells were CD45RO-negative and positively selected for CCR7, with terminally differentiated effector memory CD45RA+ cells excluded. The sequenced sample was naive CD8+ T cells sorted from blood. Every receptor here comes from a man aged 18 to 29 in good health.

The gene calls are TRBV7-6 and TRBJ1-2; 11 bases are a match to TRBD1. Germline values: CDR1 SGHVS, CDR2 FNYEAQ. Germline trimming cut 1 base from V and 6 bases from J; bases unmatched to any gene: 4. This CDR3 has 15 amino acids. The CDR3 region has the DNA TGTGCCAGCAGCTTAGTTTGGACAGGGGGCGATGGCTACACCTTC. Its protein is CASSLVWTGGDGYTF.

This clone was counted only a few times. The chain links TRBV27 to TRBJ1-4, with 8 bases aligning to TRBD1. CDR3 size: 15 residues. Trimming at V came to 5 bases and at J to 8 bases, leaving 10 bases not matched to a gene. In germline, CDR1 is MNHEY, CDR2 SMNVEV (reference sequence). CDR3 sequence: CASSPRTGTQEKLFF. DNA of the CDR3: TGTGCCAGCAGTCCCAGGACAGGGACTCAGGAAAAACTGTTTTTT. The variable domain in full, completed from reference TRBV27 and TRBJ1-4, reads EAQVTQNPRYLITVTGKKLTVTCSQNMNHEYMSWYRQDPGLGLRQIYYSMNVEVTDKGDVPEGYKVSRKEKRNFPLILESPSPNQTSLYFCASSPRTGTQEKLFFGSGTQLSVL.

Of note for this clone: A read error is possible here, since a much larger clone lies one base away. The chain links TRBV20-1 to TRBJ1-1; TRBD1 might be the D (5 bases). Germline-derived CDR1 and CDR2 are DFQATT and SNEGSKA (reference sequence). Trimming removed 7 bases at V and 4 bases at J, with 10 bases between. The CDR3 extends over 11 amino acids. The CDR3 DNA reads as TGCAGTGGGATTCAGGGCACTGAAGCTTTCTTT. Its translation: CSGIQGTEAFF.

The gene calls are TRBV5-4 and TRBJ1-1, with D unclear. Germline CDR1 is SGHNT and CDR2 is YYREEE (reference sequence). V lost 1 base and J lost 6, with 7 bases in between. The CDR3 totals 12 residues. CDR3 residues: CASSLITAEAFF. CDR3 coding DNA: TGTGCCAGCAGCTTGATCACCGCTGAAGCTTTCTTT.

V gene TRBV27 combines with J gene TRBJ1-1; weak D call: TRBD1 (5 bases). The CDR3 runs to 14 residues. Germline V gene sequence: CDR1 MNHEY, CDR2 SMNVEV (reference sequence). The V end lost 6 bases, the J end lost 4 bases, and 15 bases lay between the germline ends. The CDR3 here is CASRQSGLITEAFF. The CDR3 bases are TGTGCCAGCAGACAATCAGGGTTGATCACTGAAGCTTTCTTT.

A word on this clone: Other nucleotide sequences in the sample specify the same CDR3. The chain links TRBV4-1 to TRBJ2-5; D unclear. Germline lookup yields CDR1 MGHRA and CDR2 YSYEKL. Trimming took 0 bases from V and 5 from J, leaving 4 bases between them. This CDR3 comprises 12 residues. The CDR3 sequence is CASSQDQETQYF. For the CDR3, the DNA is TGCGCCAGCAGCCAAGATCAGGAGACCCAGTACTTC.

The chain joins TRBV9 to TRBJ2-7, with 8 bases identical to TRBD2. Germline V gene lookup returns CDR1 SGDLS and CDR2 YYNGEE. CDR3 length: 16 amino acids. The ends lost 7 bases at V and 2 bases at J; junction bases unmatched: 14. The CDR3 protein is CASSTSPAGETYEQYF. DNA of the CDR3: TGTGCCAGCTCTACCAGCCCAGCGGGGGAGACCTACGAGCAGTACTTC. Using reference TRBV9 and TRBJ2-7 for the parts outside the CDR3, the full variable domain is DSGVTQTPKHLITATGQRVTLRCSPRSGDLSVYWYQQSLDQGLQFLIQYYNGEERAKGNILERFSAQQFPDLHSELNLSSLELGDSALYFCASSTSPAGETYEQYFGPGTRLTVT.

The chain employs TRBV29-1 and TRBJ2-1; 11 bases align to TRBD2. Trimming removed 6 bases from V and 0 bases from J; junction bases left unmatched: 4. Germline V CDR1 and CDR2: SQVTM, ANQGSEA. There are 15 residues in the CDR3. CDR3 in amino acids: CSVPSGGSSYNEQFF. CDR3 sequence (DNA): TGCAGCGTACCTAGCGGGGGGTCCTCCTACAATGAGCAGTTCTTC.

A note on this clone: The identical CDR3 is also encoded by other nucleotide sequences in the sample. The V and J genes are TRBV4-1 and TRBJ2-7; possible D gene TRBD1, 6 bases. V lost 1 base and J 1 base, leaving 11 bases between the germline ends. The CDR3 contains 15 residues. Germline CDR1 and CDR2: MGHRA and YSYEKL. CDR3 sequence: CASSQAGRGSYEQYF. As DNA, the CDR3 is TGCGCCAGCAGCCAAGCGGGAAGGGGGTCCTACGAGCAGTACTTC.

The V gene is TRBV6-1, the J gene TRBJ1-5; no firm D call. From germline, CDR1 is MNHNS and CDR2 SASEGT. Trimming shortened V by 1 base and J by 3 bases, and 10 bases separated the two germline ends. The CDR3 length is 15 residues. The DNA for the CDR3 is TGTGCCAGCAGTGAAGTCGGAGGGCACAATCAGCCCCAGCATTTT. This translates into CASSEVGGHNQPQHF.

Turning to this clone: Within the sample, other DNA sequences also encode this same CDR3. V is TRBV5-5 and J is TRBJ2-7, with no clear D. CDR1 is SGHKS, CDR2 YYEKEE, per germline (reference sequence). Trimming took 0 bases from V and 2 from J, leaving 6 bases between them. The CDR3 is 13 amino acids. CDR3 residues: CASSLGSTYEQYF. Written as DNA, the CDR3 is TGTGCCAGCAGCTTGGGAAGCACCTACGAGCAGTACTTC.

The chain recombines TRBV5-1 with TRBJ2-1; perhaps TRBD1 as D (7 bases). Germline CDR1 and CDR2: SGHRS and YFSETQ. The CDR3 loop spans 16 amino acids. V was shortened by 3 bases and J by 7 bases, with 20 bases between the two germline ends. Here the CDR3 DNA reads TGCGCCAGCAGCTGGCTTGAAGGACAGGAGGGTAATGAGCAGTTCTTC. Protein product: CASSWLEGQEGNEQFF.

CDR3 bases: TGTGCCATCGCCCGGACCCTCATATACACCGGGGAGCTGTTTTTT. Protein: CAIARTLIYTGELFF. The chain combines TRBV10-3 with TRBJ2-2, with D hard to call. Trimming stripped 8 bases from V and 3 bases from J, with 16 bases between. Germline V gene sequence: CDR1 ENHRY, CDR2 SYGVKD. The CDR3 runs to 15 residues.

V gene TRBV5-1 combines with J gene TRBJ2-5; no reliable D call. The DNA end is a closer match to TRBJ2-7, so the J assignment may be wrong. Germline values: CDR1 SGHRS, CDR2 YFSETQ. CDR3 length: 15 amino acids. This CDR3 reads CASSLAQVASYEQYF. Here the CDR3 DNA reads TGCGCCAGCAGCTTGGCCCAGGTTGCATCCTACGAGCAGTACTTC.

The chain recombines TRBV27 with TRBJ2-6; no clear D gene. The V gene lost 2 bases and the J gene lost 0 bases, with 8 bases spanning the gap. The CDR3 length is 16 residues. CDR1 and CDR2 from the germline V gene are MNHEY and SMNVEV (reference sequence). CDR3 DNA: TGTGCCAGCAGTTTAGTCGAAGTCTCTGGGGCCAACGTCCTGACTTTC. Translated, it gives CASSLVEVSGANVLTF.

This clone was observed a handful of times. The V call is TRBV29-1, the J call TRBJ1-1; TRBD1 matches at 9 bases. Per germline, CDR1 SQVTM and CDR2 ANQGSEA. The CDR3 loop spans 12 amino acids. V gave up 7 bases and J gave up 4 bases; unmatched junction bases: 4. Here the CDR3 DNA reads TGCAGCGCCAAGACAGGGGGCACTGAAGCTTTCTTT. It codes for CSAKTGGTEAFF.